These 11 T cell receptor beta chains were all obtained from the same sample, sequenced in a study of identical twins. TCRdb re-analysed the 5' RACE reads in MiXCR, keeping a single row per CDR3 protein. Among roughly 290,000 distinct CDR3 sequences listed, roughly 8.6% were seen once. The same data also went into a second study, on yellow fever vaccine responses in identical twins.

The sample taken for sequencing was memory (CD45RO+) T cells sorted from blood. These TCRs come from a woman between 18 and 30 years old in good health.

In its sample, this clonotype was seen many times. V and J are TRBV5-1 and TRBJ2-7, with 7 positions matching TRBD1. J gave up 0 bases and V 2 bases, and 2 bases lay outside the gene matches. The CDR3 extends over 14 amino acids. The germline gives CDR1 SGHRS, CDR2 YFSETQ. The CDR3 nucleotides are TGCGCCAGCAGCTTACAGGGGCCCTCCTACGAGCAGTACTTC. Its translation is CASSLQGPSYEQYF. The full variable domain, in which reference TRBV5-1 and TRBJ2-7 provide the parts outside the CDR3, is KAGVTQTPRYLIKTRGQQVTLSCSPISGHRSVSWYQQTPGQGLQFLFEYFSETQRNKGNFPGRFSGRQFSNSRSEMNVSTLELGDSALYLCASSLQGPSYEQYFGPGTRLTVT.

The sample holds many counts of this clonotype. The J gene is TRBJ1-1, the V gene TRBV14, with TRBD1 identical over 7 bases. V shed 3 bases and J 0 bases; nucleotides not matched to a gene: 4. The CDR3 covers 15 residues. Per the germline V gene, CDR1 is SGHDN and CDR2 is FVKESK. CDR3 in amino acids: CASSHLDRVNTEAFF. CDR3 coding DNA: TGTGCCAGCAGCCACCTCGACAGGGTGAACACTGAAGCTTTCTTT. Full variable domain (missing parts from reference TRBV14 and TRBJ1-1): EAGVTQFPSHSVIEKGQTVTLRCDPISGHDNLYWYRRVMGKEIKFLLHFVKESKQDESGMPNNRFLAERTGGTYSTLKVQPAELEDSGVYFCASSHLDRVNTEAFFGQGTRLTVV.

In this sample, this clonotype turned up many times. This rearrangement joins TRBV5-1 to TRBJ2-7; D gene unclear. The germline CDR1 and CDR2 sequences are SGHRS and YFSETQ. The CDR3 covers 16 residues. V was cut by 0 bases and J by 0 bases, with 13 bases left in between. CDR3 nucleotides: TGCGCCAGCAGCTTGGCTTTTAATGGCGTCTCCTACGAGCAGTACTTC. It translates to CASSLAFNGVSYEQYF.

This clonotype was seen at least ten times. This chain joins TRBV5-1 and TRBJ1-4; 10 positions match TRBD1. The germline V gene has CDR1 SGHRS and CDR2 YFSETQ. The CDR3 length is 14 residues. V shed 4 bases and J 6 bases; nucleotides not matched to a gene: 3. The CDR3 nucleotides read TGCGCCAGCAGCCCGGGACAGGGGTATGAAAAACTGTTTTTT. Its translation: CASSPGQGYEKLFF.

This clonotype was observed a few times. The rearrangement joins TRBV6-2 or TRBV6-3 to TRBJ2-7, with 9 bases matching TRBD2. Germline CDR1 MNHEY, CDR2 SVGEGT. The V and J ends lost 6 bases and 2 bases, in that order; junction bases with no gene match: 8. This CDR3 has 15 residues. In DNA, the CDR3 is TGTGCCAGCAGGTTAGCGGGAGATCTCACCTACGAGCAGTACTTC. As protein: CASRLAGDLTYEQYF.

This clonotype was detected many times. The CDR3 sequence: CASSQAALQGSYNSPLHF. CDR3 in DNA: TGTGCCAGCAGCCAAGCCGCGTTACAGGGAAGCTATAATTCACCCCTCCACTTT. V is TRBV4-2 and J is TRBJ1-6, with a tentative D call TRBD1 (6 bases). CDR3 size: 18 residues. Germline loops: CDR1 LGHNA, CDR2 YNFKEQ. Trimming pared 1 base from V and 3 bases from J, leaving 16 bases between.

This clonotype has a handful of counts. The chain recombines TRBV20-1 with TRBJ2-7; 8 bases fit TRBD2. Germline CDR1 DFQATT, CDR2 SNEGSKA (reference sequence). Trimming cost V 6 bases and J 3 bases; bases outside gene matches: 1. The CDR3 totals 11 residues. The CDR3 region has the DNA TGCAGTGCCGGGACTAGCTACGAGCAGTACGTC. It codes for CSAGTSYEQYV.

This clonotype turned up a few times. The rearrangement joins TRBV29-1 to TRBJ2-1; possibly TRBD2 for D (6 bases). The CDR3 loop spans 11 amino acids. Germline CDR1 reads SQVTM; CDR2 reads ANQGSEA. The V end lost 5 bases, the J end lost 8 bases, and 10 bases lay between the germline ends. CDR3 sequence reads: CSVWRGYEQFF. The DNA for the CDR3 is TGCAGCGTTTGGAGGGGCTATGAGCAGTTCTTC.

V gene TRBV7-9 combines with J gene TRBJ2-1, with 9 bases identical to TRBD2. The trim removed 2 bases at V and 4 bases at J, leaving 6 bases unmatched. The V gene's germline CDR1 is SEHNR and CDR2 FQNEAQ (reference sequence). The CDR3 runs to 16 residues. In DNA, the CDR3 is TGTGCCAGCAGCTTAACCCTAGCGGGACGATACAATGAGCAGTTCTTC. Its protein product is CASSLTLAGRYNEQFF.

This clonotype was seen only a few times. The rearrangement uses TRBV28 and TRBJ2-4; D could derive from TRBD1 or TRBD2 (5 bases each). The CDR3 is 14 residues long. CDR1 MDHEN and CDR2 SYDVKM come from the germline V gene. The V end was cut by 4 bases, the J end by 4 bases, with 11 bases between. The CDR3 reads CASSYLRGKNIQYF. The DNA of the CDR3 is TGTGCCAGCAGTTACCTGAGGGGTAAAAACATTCAGTACTTC.

At least ten counts were recorded for this clonotype. The chain couples TRBV4-2 to TRBJ2-5, with 8 bases identical to TRBD1. There are 15 residues in the CDR3. Trimming cost V 4 bases and J 3 bases; bases outside gene matches: 7. Germline V gives CDR1 LGHNA, CDR2 YNFKEQ. The CDR3 sequence: CASSRTDRGEETQYF. The CDR3 DNA reads TGTGCCAGCAGCCGGACCGACAGGGGCGAAGAGACCCAGTACTTC.